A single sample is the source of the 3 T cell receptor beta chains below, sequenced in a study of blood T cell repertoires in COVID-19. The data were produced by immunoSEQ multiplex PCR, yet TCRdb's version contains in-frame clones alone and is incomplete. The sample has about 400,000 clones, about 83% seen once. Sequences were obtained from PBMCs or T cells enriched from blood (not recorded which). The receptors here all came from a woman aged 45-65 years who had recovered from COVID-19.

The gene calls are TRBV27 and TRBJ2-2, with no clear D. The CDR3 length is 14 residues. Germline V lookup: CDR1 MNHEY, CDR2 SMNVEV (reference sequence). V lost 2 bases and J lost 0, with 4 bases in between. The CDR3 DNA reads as TGTGCCAGCAGTTTAGCGACGAACACCGGGGAGCTGTTTTTT. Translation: CASSLATNTGELFF.

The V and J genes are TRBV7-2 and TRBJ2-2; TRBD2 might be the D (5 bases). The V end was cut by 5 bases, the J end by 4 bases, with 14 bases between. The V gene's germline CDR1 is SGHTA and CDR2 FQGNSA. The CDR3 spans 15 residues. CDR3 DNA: TGTGCCAGCAGCCCCCCCCAGCGGTCCACCGGGGAGCTGTTTTTT. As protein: CASSPPQRSTGELFF.

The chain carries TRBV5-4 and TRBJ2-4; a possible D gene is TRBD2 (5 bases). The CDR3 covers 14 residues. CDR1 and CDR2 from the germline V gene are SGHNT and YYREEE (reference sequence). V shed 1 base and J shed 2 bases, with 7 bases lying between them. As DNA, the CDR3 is TGTGCCAGCAGCTTGAGCGGTTCCAAAAACATTCAGTACTTC. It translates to CASSLSGSKNIQYF. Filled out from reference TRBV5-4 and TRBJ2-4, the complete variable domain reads ETGVTQSPTHLIKTRGQQVTLRCSSQSGHNTVSWYQQALGQGPQFIFQYYREEENGRGNFPPRFSGLQFPNYSSELNVNALELDDSALYLCASSLSGSKNIQYFGAGTRLSVL.